A single T cell receptor (beta chain) is shown here with its context. The CDR3 covers 13 residues. V gave up 6 bases and J gave up 3 bases; unmatched junction bases: 4. Germline V gene lookup returns CDR1 SGHNT and CDR2 YYREEE (reference sequence). The sample originates from a study of blood T cell repertoires in COVID-19. Profiled with immunoSEQ multiplex PCR; TCRdb holds only in-frame clones, not every one. The sample holds 150,000 to 200,000 clones; around 76% are singletons and the top ten take roughly 9.1%. J is TRBJ1-1 and V is TRBV5-4, with TRBD1 matching 8 bases. This TCR came from a woman in her sixties or seventies with acute or convalescent COVID-19. The sequenced material came from peripheral blood. The CDR3 here is CASNPTGDTEAFF. The CDR3 coding sequence is TGTGCCAGCAACCCGACAGGGGACACTGAAGCTTTCTTT.